This T cell receptor beta chain was retrieved from a study of a mutant IDH1 vaccine in newly diagnosed glioma. Study summary: The sex distribution of treated patients was about 62% male and around 40% female, with a mean age of approximately 40 years.

Whole-study findings and limits: Pseudoprogression looked unconnected to shifts in top peripheral T cell clonotypes.

As for this clone: What it binds is unknown.

TCRdb's copy holds only in-frame clones and misses some; the assay was immunoSEQ multiplex PCR. The table records tens of thousands of clones, around 60% of them present only once. The length of the CDR3 is 13 residues. The V gene lost 8 bases and the J gene lost 5 bases, with 13 bases spanning the gap. Germline loops: CDR1 SNHLY, CDR2 FYNNEI. The time point denotes: week 47, end of study. All doses held 300 ug of mutant IDH1 20-mer peptide, with topical imiquimod. The material was peripheral blood mononuclear cells (PBMCs), obtained from a glioma patient whose treatment included an IDH1 peptide vaccine. This receptor was obtained from a man aged 40-49 years with glioma. Some clones in this sample may be carry-over from other donors' samples. The chain employs TRBV2 and TRBJ2-1; D is unresolved. This CDR3 is CASVGMTDNEQFF. CDR3 nucleotides: TGTGCCAGCGTTGGAATGACGGACAATGAGCAGTTCTTC.